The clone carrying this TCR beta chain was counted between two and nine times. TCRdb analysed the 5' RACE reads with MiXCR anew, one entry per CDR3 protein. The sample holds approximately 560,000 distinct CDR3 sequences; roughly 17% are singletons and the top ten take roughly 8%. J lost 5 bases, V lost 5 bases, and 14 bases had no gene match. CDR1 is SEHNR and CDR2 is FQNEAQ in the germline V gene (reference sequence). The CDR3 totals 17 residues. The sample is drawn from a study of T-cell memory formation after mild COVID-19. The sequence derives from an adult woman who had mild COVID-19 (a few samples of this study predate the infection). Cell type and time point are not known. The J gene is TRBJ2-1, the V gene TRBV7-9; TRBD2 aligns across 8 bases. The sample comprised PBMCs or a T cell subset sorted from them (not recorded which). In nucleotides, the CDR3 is TGTGCCAGCAGCCCCTTAGTTGGAGCGGGAGTAAACAATGAGCAGTTCTTC. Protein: CASSPLVGAGVNNEQFF.